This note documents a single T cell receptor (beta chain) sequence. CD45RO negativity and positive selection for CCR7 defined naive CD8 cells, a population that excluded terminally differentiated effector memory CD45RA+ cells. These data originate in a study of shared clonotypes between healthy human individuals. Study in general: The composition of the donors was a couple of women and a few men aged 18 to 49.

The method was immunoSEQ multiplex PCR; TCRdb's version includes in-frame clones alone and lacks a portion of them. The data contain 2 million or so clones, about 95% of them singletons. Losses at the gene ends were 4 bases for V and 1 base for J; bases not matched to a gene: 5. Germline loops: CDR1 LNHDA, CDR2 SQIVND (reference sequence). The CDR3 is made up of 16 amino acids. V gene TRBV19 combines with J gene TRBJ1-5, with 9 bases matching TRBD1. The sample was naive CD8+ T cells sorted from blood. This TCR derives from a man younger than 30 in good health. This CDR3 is CASSTYRGQSNQPQHF. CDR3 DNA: TGTGCCAGTAGTACGTACAGGGGGCAAAGCAATCAGCCCCAGCATTTT.